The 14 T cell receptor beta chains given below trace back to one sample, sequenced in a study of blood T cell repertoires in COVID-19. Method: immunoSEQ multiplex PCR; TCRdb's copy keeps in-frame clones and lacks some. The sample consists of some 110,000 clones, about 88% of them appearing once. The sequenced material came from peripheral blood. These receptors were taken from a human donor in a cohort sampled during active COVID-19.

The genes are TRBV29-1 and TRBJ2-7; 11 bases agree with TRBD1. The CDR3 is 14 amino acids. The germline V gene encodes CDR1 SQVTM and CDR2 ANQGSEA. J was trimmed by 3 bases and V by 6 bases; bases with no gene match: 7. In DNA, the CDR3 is TGCAGCGTCGATCACGGGACAGGGGGCTACGAGCAGTACTTC. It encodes CSVDHGTGGYEQYF.

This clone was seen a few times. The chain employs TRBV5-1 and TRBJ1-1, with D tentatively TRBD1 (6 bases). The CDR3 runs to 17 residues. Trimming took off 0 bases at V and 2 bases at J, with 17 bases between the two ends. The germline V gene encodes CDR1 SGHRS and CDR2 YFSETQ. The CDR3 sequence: CASSLGEGQRSNTEAFF. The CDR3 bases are TGCGCCAGCAGCTTGGGGGAAGGACAGAGGAGCAACACTGAAGCTTTCTTT.

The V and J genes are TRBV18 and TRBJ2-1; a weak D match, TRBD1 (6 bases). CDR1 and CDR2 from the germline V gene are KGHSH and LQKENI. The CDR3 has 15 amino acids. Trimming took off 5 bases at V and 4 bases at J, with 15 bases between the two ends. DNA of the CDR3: TGTGCCAGCTCATCAAGTAGGACAGAGTACAATGAGCAGTTCTTC. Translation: CASSSSRTEYNEQFF. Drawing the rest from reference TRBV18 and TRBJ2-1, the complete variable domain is NAGVMQNPRHLVRRRGQEARLRCSPMKGHSHVYWYRQLPEEGLKFMVYLQKENIIDESGMPKERFSAEFPKEGPSILRIQQVVRGDSAAYFCASSSSRTEYNEQFFGPGTRLTVL.

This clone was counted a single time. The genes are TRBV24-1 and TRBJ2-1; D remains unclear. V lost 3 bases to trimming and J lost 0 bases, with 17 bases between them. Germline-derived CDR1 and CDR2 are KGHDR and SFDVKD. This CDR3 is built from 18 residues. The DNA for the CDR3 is TGTGCCACCAGTGATGCGCTTTCTCGGAGAAGCTCCTACAATGAGCAGTTCTTC. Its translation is CATSDALSRRSSYNEQFF.

CDR3 amino acids: CASGLGGQKTDTQYF. As DNA, the CDR3 is TGTGCTAGTGGTTTGGGGGGACAGAAAACAGATACGCAGTATTTT. The chain is built from TRBV12-5 and TRBJ2-3; TRBD1 aligns across 7 bases. This CDR3 spans 15 amino acids. The V and J ends lost 1 base and 3 bases, in that order; junction bases with no gene match: 4. The V gene's germline CDR1 is LGHNT and CDR2 FRNRAP.

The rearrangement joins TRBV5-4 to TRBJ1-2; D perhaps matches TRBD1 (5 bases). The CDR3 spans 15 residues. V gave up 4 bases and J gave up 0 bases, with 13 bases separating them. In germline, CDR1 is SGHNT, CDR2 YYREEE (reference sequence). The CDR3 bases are TGTGCCAGCAGCCCAGGACAAGCTACTAACTATGGCTACACCTTC. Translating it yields CASSPGQATNYGYTF.

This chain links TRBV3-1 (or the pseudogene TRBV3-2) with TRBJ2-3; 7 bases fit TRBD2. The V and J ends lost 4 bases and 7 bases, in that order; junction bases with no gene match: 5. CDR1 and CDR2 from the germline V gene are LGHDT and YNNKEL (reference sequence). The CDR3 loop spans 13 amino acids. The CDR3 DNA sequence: TGTGCCAGCAGCCCGGCTAGCGGCTATACGCAGTATTTT. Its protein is CASSPASGYTQYF.

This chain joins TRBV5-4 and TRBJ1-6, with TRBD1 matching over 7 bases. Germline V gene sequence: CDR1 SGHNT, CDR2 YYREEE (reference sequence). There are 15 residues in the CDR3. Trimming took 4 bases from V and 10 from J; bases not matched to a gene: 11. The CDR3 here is CASSPGTDRYSPLHF. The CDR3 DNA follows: TGTGCCAGCAGCCCGGGGACAGACAGATACTCACCCCTCCACTTT.

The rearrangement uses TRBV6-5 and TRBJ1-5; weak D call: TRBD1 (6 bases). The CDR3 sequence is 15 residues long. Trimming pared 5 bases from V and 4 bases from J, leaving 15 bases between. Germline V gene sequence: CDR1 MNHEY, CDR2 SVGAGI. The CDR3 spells CASSIQGGFNQPQHF. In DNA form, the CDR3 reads TGTGCCAGCAGTATACAGGGAGGGTTTAATCAGCCCCAGCATTTT.

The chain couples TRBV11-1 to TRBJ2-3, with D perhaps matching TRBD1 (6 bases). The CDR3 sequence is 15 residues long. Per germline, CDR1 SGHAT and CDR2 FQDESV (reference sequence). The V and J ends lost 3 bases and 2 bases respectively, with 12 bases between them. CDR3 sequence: CASSFRQVFTDTQYF. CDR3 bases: TGTGCCAGCAGCTTCAGACAGGTCTTCACAGATACGCAGTATTTT. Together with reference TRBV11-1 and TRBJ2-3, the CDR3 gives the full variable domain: EAEVAQSPRYKITEKSQAVAFWCDPISGHATLYWYRQILGQGPELLVQFQDESVVDDSQLPKDRFSAERLKGVDSTLKIQPAELGDSAMYLCASSFRQVFTDTQYFGPGTRLTVL.

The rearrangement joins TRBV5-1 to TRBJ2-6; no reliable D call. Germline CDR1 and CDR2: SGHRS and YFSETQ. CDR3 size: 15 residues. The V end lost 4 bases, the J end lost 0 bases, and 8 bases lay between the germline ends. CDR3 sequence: CASSLQLSGANVLTF. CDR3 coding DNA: TGCGCCAGCAGCCTACAGCTCTCTGGGGCCAACGTCCTGACTTTC.

DNA for the CDR3: TGCGCCAGCAGCTTGGACCCCCTTTCTACGGCCATATATTTT. This encodes CASSLDPLSTAIYF. V usage is TRBV5-1 and J usage is TRBJ1-3; D is uncertain. V dropped 0 bases and J dropped 11 bases, with 15 bases sitting between them. The CDR3 covers 14 residues. Germline V CDR1 and CDR2: SGHRS, YFSETQ.

The CDR3 reads CSVEGGGSGAFF. The CDR3 DNA sequence: TGCAGCGTTGAGGGCGGCGGGTCCGGTGCGTTCTTC. V is TRBV29-1 and J is TRBJ2-1; maybe TRBD2 (5 bases). Trimming pared 3 bases from V and 15 bases from J, leaving 18 bases between. Germline assignment: CDR1 SQVTM and CDR2 ANQGSEA. CDR3 length: 12 amino acids.

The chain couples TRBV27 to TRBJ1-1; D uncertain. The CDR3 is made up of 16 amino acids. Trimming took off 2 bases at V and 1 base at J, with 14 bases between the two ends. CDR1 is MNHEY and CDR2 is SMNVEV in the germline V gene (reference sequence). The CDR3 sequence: CASSLTRTTTNTEAFF. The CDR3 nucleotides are TGTGCCAGCAGTTTAACCCGCACGACAACGAACACTGAAGCTTTCTTT.